The 19 T cell receptor beta chains below were found in one sample sequenced in a study of CD8 T cells in ankylosing spondylitis (dated 2017 in TCRdb). To prepare the library, 5' RACE was applied. These reads were obtained on an Illumina HiSeq 2500. TCRdb ran its own pipeline on the public reads, namely fastp trimming at Q25 and MiXCR clone calling, and kept in-frame beta chains. Identical CDR3 proteins give one entry, which carries the most common genes and DNA. This sample lists approximately 350,000 distinct CDR3 sequences; 14% to 15% were detected once. The ten largest clones take up approximately 1% of the sample. The sequencing input was blood, either unsorted or a sorted T cell fraction (not recorded which). These TCRs come from a male donor with ankylosing spondylitis or in good health (not recorded which).

This clonotype has ten or more counts. CDR3 sequence (DNA): TGTGCCACCAGCAGAGGGGGGCAAGGCAATCAGCCCCAGCATTTT. It encodes CATSRGGQGNQPQHF. V and J are TRBV15 and TRBJ1-5, with D maybe TRBD1 (6 bases). The CDR3 length is 15 residues. The V end was cut by 1 base, the J end by 2 bases, with 9 bases between. Germline V gene sequence: CDR1 LNHNV, CDR2 YYDKDF (reference sequence).

In its sample, this clonotype was seen a few times. This sequence joins TRBV12-3 or TRBV12-4 and TRBJ2-5, with TRBD1 as a possible D gene (6 bases). The CDR3 covers 14 residues. Trimming stripped 6 bases from V and 1 base from J, with 12 bases between. CDR3 nucleotide sequence: TGTGCCAGCAGGCAACAGGGCTTCCAAGAGACCCAGTACTTC. Protein: CASRQQGFQETQYF.

The chain uses TRBV6-5 and TRBJ2-3; possible D gene TRBD1, 5 bases. The CDR3 runs to 11 residues. V lost 10 bases, J lost 0 bases, and 5 bases lay in between. The germline CDR1 and CDR2 sequences are MNHEY and SVGAGI. The DNA for the CDR3 is TGTGCCACAGGGAGCACAGATACGCAGTATTTT. The encoded protein is CATGSTDTQYF.

This clonotype has only a few counts. The chain is built from TRBV7-2 and TRBJ2-1, with 9 positions matching TRBD2. V shed 2 bases and J 0 bases; nucleotides not matched to a gene: 2. Per the germline V gene, CDR1 is SGHTA and CDR2 is FQGNSA. The CDR3 sequence is 16 residues long. Here the CDR3 DNA reads TGTGCCAGCAGCTTATGGCGGGGGGGCTCCTACAATGAGCAGTTCTTC. Translated, it gives CASSLWRGGSYNEQFF.

This clonotype appeared a few times. The V call is TRBV7-2, the J call TRBJ2-4; 12 nucleotides align to TRBD2. The CDR3 is 15 residues long. J gave up 8 bases and V 1 base, and 3 bases lay outside the gene matches. Looked up from germline, CDR1 is SGHTA and CDR2 is FQGNSA. The CDR3 reads CASSLGPSGGDIQYF. CDR3 nucleotides: TGTGCCAGCAGCTTAGGCCCTAGCGGGGGGGACATTCAGTACTTC.

The table lists this clonotype with a few counts. The chain combines TRBV5-1 with TRBJ2-4, with 7 bases aligning to TRBD1. Germline loops: CDR1 SGHRS, CDR2 YFSETQ. The CDR3 runs to 14 residues. Losses at the gene ends were 4 bases for V and 4 bases for J; bases not matched to a gene: 5. CDR3: CASSPYRGKNIQYF. CDR3 coding DNA: TGCGCCAGCAGCCCTTACAGGGGAAAAAACATTCAGTACTTC.

This sequence joins TRBV5-6 and TRBJ1-1; TRBD1 matches 7 bases. The CDR3 loop spans 14 amino acids. Germline CDR1 SGHDT, CDR2 YYEEEE. J lost 7 bases, V lost 2 bases, and 8 bases had no gene match. The CDR3 loop is CASSLGTATLEAFF. CDR3 DNA: TGTGCCAGCAGCTTAGGGACAGCTACTCTTGAAGCTTTCTTT.

The chain is built from TRBV6-1 and TRBJ2-7; D gene ambiguous. The V and J ends lost 6 bases and 2 bases respectively, with 11 bases between them. This CDR3 has 13 residues. Germline V CDR1 and CDR2: MNHNS, SASEGT. CDR3 coding DNA: TGTGCCAGCAGCCCAAGGGAAGCCTACGAGCAGTACTTC. This translates into CASSPREAYEQYF.

Only a few counts were recorded for this clonotype. CDR3 DNA sequence: TGTGCCAGCAGTACTCGCGGGGGAGAAGGGACCGAGCAGTACTTC. Translating gives CASSTRGGEGTEQYF. The genes are TRBV27 and TRBJ2-7; 7 bases are shared with TRBD2. The CDR3 length is 15 residues. Germline-derived CDR1 and CDR2 are MNHEY and SMNVEV (reference sequence). Unmatched junction bases numbered 13, after V lost 5 bases and J lost 6 bases.

There are a few counts of this clonotype. This chain joins TRBV7-9 and TRBJ2-2; 9 positions match TRBD2. This CDR3 spans 16 amino acids. CDR1 SEHNR and CDR2 FQNEAQ come from the germline V gene (reference sequence). Losses at the gene ends were 4 bases for V and 5 bases for J; bases not matched to a gene: 8. The CDR3 protein is CASSSQRGAGTGELFF. CDR3 bases: TGTGCCAGCAGCTCCCAGCGGGGGGCGGGGACCGGGGAGCTGTTTTTT.

In its sample, this clonotype was seen a few times. The chain employs TRBV18 and TRBJ2-3, with 7 bases identical to TRBD1. In germline, CDR1 is KGHSH, CDR2 LQKENI. CDR3 length: 14 residues. With V trimmed by 3 bases and J by 6 bases, 6 bases remained unmatched. CDR3 coding DNA: TGTGCCAGCTCACCTCAGAGGGGGCAGGATACGCAGTATTTT. This translates into CASSPQRGQDTQYF. The full variable domain, in which reference TRBV18 and TRBJ2-3 provide the parts outside the CDR3, is NAGVMQNPRHLVRRRGQEARLRCSPMKGHSHVYWYRQLPEEGLKFMVYLQKENIIDESGMPKERFSAEFPKEGPSILRIQQVVRGDSAAYFCASSPQRGQDTQYFGPGTRLTVL.

This clonotype has more than one count but fewer than ten. The chain couples TRBV18 to TRBJ2-7; a possible D gene is TRBD2 (6 bases). This CDR3 spans 16 amino acids. Germline CDR1 reads KGHSH; CDR2 reads LQKENI. Trimming stripped 6 bases from V and 1 base from J, with 19 bases between. In nucleotides, the CDR3 is TGTGCCAGCTCGTTCGGGAGCACATCGGGTTCCTACGAGCAGTACTTC. It is translated as CASSFGSTSGSYEQYF.

This clonotype occurred a few times. The chain couples TRBV27 to TRBJ2-7, with D perhaps matching TRBD2 (5 bases). CDR3 length equals 13 residues. Germline values: CDR1 MNHEY, CDR2 SMNVEV (reference sequence). Trimming pared 5 bases from V and 3 bases from J, leaving 11 bases between. For the CDR3, the DNA is TGTGCCAGCAGTACGGGAACCCTCTACGAGCAGTACTTC. Translating gives CASSTGTLYEQYF.

CDR3: CASSLGRRGEQYF. The CDR3 coding sequence is TGTGCCAGCAGCTTGGGACGGCGCGGAGAGCAGTACTTC. The chain combines TRBV5-6 with TRBJ2-7; D unclear. Deletions cut 0 bases from V and 7 bases from J, with 11 bases between. The CDR3 has 13 amino acids. The germline V gene encodes CDR1 SGHDT and CDR2 YYEEEE.

The chain has TRBV7-2 and TRBJ1-1, with 9 bases aligning to TRBD1. CDR1 is SGHTA and CDR2 is FQGNSA in the germline V gene. V dropped 5 bases and J dropped 4; count of bases not matched to a gene: 11. CDR3 length: 16 residues. CDR3 in amino acids: CASSAGQGRVSTEAFF. The DNA of the CDR3 is TGTGCCAGCAGCGCGGGACAGGGTCGGGTGAGCACTGAAGCTTTCTTT.

V usage is TRBV9 and J usage is TRBJ1-2, with no clear D. Trimming cost V 0 bases and J 5 bases, with 8 bases left between them. Germline V lookup: CDR1 SGDLS, CDR2 YYNGEE. This CDR3 has 13 residues. CDR3 in DNA: TGTGCCAGCAGCGTAGAGGCAGCTTATGGCTACACCTTC. Residues: CASSVEAAYGYTF.

Many counts were recorded for this clonotype. The V and J genes are TRBV5-1 and TRBJ1-1, with TRBD1 matching 7 bases. With 7 bases clipped from V and 1 base from J, the junction kept 7 bases outside the gene matches. This CDR3 is 14 amino acids long. The germline CDR1 and CDR2 sequences are SGHRS and YFSETQ. The CDR3 sequence: CASRLRDRNTEAFF. CDR3 nucleotide sequence: TGCGCCAGCCGTCTCCGGGACAGGAACACTGAAGCTTTCTTT.

This clonotype has just a few counts. This rearrangement joins TRBV20-1 to TRBJ2-5; the D gene is possibly TRBD2 (5 bases). The CDR3 extends over 17 amino acids. Trimming took off 5 bases at V and 0 bases at J, with 22 bases between the two ends. Germline V gene lookup returns CDR1 DFQATT and CDR2 SNEGSKA (reference sequence). The chain's CDR3 is CSAFTTGLGEYQETQYF. The CDR3 nucleotides are TGCAGTGCTTTCACAACCGGACTCGGAGAGTACCAAGAGACCCAGTACTTC.

This rearrangement joins TRBV2 to TRBJ2-2; 8 nucleotides match TRBD2. Germline CDR1 is SNHLY and CDR2 is FYNNEI. The CDR3 has 14 amino acids. V was pared by 6 bases and J by 10 bases, with 10 bases of the junction left unmatched. The CDR3, as DNA: TGTGCCAGCAGCGTAAAGCGGGAGCACGTGGAGCTGTTTTTT. Translating gives CASSVKREHVELFF.